This T cell receptor (beta chain) was recorded in a study of beta chain features in type 1 diabetes. Findings and limits, study-wide: For type 1 diabetes patients, VDJ junctions showed fewer insertions and more deletions.

On average, the one heparinised blood draw given by each donor was about 120 mL. Germline CDR1 and CDR2: MNHEY and SMNVEV (reference sequence). V dropped 1 base and J dropped 3 bases, with 11 bases sitting between them. The CDR3 has 15 residues. Expressed TCRB transcripts were sequenced because the entire RNA isolate underwent reverse transcription. Clones were sequenced by immunoSEQ multiplex PCR, and TCRdb holds only the in-frame ones, with some missing. The sample has about 410,000 clones; more than 11% are singletons. This clone came up a few times. The antigen is not known. This receptor was obtained from a man between 25 and 39 years old in good health. The J gene is TRBJ2-3, the V gene TRBV27, with D uncertain. The sample taken for sequencing was naive CD4+ T cells from blood. The CDR3 protein is CASSLLGARTDTQYF. As DNA, the CDR3 is TGTGCCAGCAGTTTATTAGGAGCGAGAACAGATACGCAGTATTTT.